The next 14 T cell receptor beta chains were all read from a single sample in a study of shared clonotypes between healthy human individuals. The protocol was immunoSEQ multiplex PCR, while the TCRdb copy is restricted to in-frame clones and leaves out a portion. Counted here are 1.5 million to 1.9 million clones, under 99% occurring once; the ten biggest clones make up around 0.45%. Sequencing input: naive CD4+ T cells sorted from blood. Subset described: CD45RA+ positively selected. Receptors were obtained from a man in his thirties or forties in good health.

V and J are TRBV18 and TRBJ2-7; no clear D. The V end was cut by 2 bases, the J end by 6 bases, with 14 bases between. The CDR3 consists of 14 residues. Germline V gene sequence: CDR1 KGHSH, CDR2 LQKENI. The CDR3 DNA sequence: TGTGCCAGCTCACCAGTAGGAAGGGAAGGCGAGCAGTACTTC. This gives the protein CASSPVGREGEQYF.

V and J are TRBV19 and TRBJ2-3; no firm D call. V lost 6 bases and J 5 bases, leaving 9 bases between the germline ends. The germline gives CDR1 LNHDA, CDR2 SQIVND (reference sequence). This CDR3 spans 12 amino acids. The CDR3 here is CASRVHGDTQYF. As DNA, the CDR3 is TGTGCCAGTAGGGTTCATGGAGATACGCAGTATTTT.

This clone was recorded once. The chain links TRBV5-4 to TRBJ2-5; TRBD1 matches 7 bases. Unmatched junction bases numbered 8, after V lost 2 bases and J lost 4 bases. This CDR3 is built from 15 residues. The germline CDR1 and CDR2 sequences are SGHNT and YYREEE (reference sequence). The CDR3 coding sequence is TGTGCCAGCAGCTTACCAGACAGGGTTGTAGAGACCCAGTACTTC. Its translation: CASSLPDRVVETQYF.

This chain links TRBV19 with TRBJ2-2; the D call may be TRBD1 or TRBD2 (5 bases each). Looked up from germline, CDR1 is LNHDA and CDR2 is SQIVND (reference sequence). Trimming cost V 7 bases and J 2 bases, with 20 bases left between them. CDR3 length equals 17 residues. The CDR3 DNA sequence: TGTGCCAGTACAAGTCGATGGGGACCGCAAAACACCGGGGAGCTGTTTTTT. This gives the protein CASTSRWGPQNTGELFF.

The CDR3 region is CASSSGQARGTEAFF. The CDR3 DNA reads TGCGCCAGCAGCTCAGGACAGGCTCGGGGGACTGAAGCTTTCTTT. This chain connects TRBV5-1 to TRBJ1-1; the match to TRBD1 covers 7 bases. This CDR3 region has 15 residues. Germline loops: CDR1 SGHRS, CDR2 YFSETQ. V shed 3 bases and J 5 bases; nucleotides not matched to a gene: 10.

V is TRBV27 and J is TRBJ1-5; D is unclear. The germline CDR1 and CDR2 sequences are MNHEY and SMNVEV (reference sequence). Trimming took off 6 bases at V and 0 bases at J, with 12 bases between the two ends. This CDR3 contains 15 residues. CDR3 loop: CASSLGWNSNQPQHF. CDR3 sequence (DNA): TGTGCCAGCAGCCTCGGTTGGAATAGCAATCAGCCCCAGCATTTT.

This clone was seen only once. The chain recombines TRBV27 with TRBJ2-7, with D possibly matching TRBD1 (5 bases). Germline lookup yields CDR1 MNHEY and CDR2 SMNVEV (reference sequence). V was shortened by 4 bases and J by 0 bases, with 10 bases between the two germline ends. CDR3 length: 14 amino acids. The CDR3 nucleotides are TGTGCCAGCAGTTCCAAGGGGAACTCCTACGAGCAGTACTTC. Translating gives CASSSKGNSYEQYF.

CDR3 coding DNA: TGTGCCAGCAGGGCCAGGCTTCTGGTGGGACTCAGGGACTATGGCTACACCTTC. Translating it yields CASRARLLVGLRDYGYTF. The chain is built from TRBV5-4 and TRBJ1-2; perhaps TRBD1 as D (5 bases). Germline CDR1 and CDR2: SGHNT and YYREEE (reference sequence). This CDR3 has 18 amino acids. V shed 5 bases and J shed 3 bases, with 26 bases lying between them.

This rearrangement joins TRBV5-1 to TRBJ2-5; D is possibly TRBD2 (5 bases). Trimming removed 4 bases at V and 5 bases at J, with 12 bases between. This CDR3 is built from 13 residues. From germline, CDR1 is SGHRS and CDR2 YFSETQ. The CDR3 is CASSRWGEETQYF. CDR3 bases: TGCGCCAGCAGCCGGTGGGGAGAGGAGACCCAGTACTTC.

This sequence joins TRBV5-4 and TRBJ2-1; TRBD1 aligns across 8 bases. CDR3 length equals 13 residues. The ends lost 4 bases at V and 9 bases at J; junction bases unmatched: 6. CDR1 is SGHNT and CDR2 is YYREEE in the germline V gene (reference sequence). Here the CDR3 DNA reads TGTGCCAGCAGCACCGGACAGGGCGCTGAGCAGTTCTTC. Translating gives CASSTGQGAEQFF.

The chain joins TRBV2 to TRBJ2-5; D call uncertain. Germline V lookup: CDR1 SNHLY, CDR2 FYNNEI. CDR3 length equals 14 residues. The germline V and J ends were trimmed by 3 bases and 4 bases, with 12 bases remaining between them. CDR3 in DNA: TGTGCCAGCAGTGAGACCCGGACGATAGAGACCCAGTACTTC. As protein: CASSETRTIETQYF. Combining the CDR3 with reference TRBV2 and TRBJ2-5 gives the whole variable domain EPEVTQTPSHQVTQMGQEVILRCVPISNHLYFYWYRQILGQKVEFLVSFYNNEISEKSEIFDDQFSVERPDGSNFTLKIRSTKLEDSAMYFCASSETRTIETQYFGPGTRLLVL.

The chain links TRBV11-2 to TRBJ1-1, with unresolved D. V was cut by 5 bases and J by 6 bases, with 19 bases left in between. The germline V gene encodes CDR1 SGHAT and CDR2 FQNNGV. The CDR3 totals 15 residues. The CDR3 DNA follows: TGTGCCAGCAGCCAGGCTCGAGGGAGGTTACCTGAAGCTTTCTTT. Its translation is CASSQARGRLPEAFF.

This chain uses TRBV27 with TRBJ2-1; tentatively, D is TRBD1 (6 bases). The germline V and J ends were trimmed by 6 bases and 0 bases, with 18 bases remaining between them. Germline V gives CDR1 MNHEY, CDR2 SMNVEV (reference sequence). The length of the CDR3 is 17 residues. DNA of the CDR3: TGTGCCAGCAGCACTGTACAGGGCAGTTACTCCTACAATGAGCAGTTCTTC. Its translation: CASSTVQGSYSYNEQFF.

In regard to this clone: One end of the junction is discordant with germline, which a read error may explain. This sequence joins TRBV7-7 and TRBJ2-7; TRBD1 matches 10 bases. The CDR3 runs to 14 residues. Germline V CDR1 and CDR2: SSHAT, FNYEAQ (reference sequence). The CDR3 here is CASSVGQGFYEQYF. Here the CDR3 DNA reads TGTGCTAGCAGCGTGGGACAGGGGTTTTACGAGCAGTACTTC.